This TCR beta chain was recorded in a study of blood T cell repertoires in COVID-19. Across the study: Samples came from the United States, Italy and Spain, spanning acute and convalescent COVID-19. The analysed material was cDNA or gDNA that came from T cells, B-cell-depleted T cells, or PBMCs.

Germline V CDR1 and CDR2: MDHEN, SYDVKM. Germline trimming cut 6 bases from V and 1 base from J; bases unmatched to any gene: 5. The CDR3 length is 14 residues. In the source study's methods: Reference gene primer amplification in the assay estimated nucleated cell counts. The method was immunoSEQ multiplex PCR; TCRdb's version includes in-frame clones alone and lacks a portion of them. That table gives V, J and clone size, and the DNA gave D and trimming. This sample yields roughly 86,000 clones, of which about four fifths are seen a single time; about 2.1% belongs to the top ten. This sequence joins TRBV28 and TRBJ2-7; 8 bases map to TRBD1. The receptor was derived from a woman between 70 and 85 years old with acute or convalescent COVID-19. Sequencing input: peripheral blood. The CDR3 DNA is TGTGCCAGCAGGTCGACAGGGGTTTCCTACGAGCAGTACTTC. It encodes CASRSTGVSYEQYF.